This TCR beta chain was recovered during a study of multiple sclerosis patients with progressive multifocal leukoencephalopathy. Study observations and caveats: Less diverse TRB repertoires were suggested in most PML patients. Before and during natalizumab, the clones expanded at PML already existed. It is unclear whether the findings reflect JC virus infection or general immunocompromise.

Produced via immunoSEQ multiplex PCR; TCRdb's table is partial and in-frame only. The data contain fewer than 35,000 clones, 92% of them singletons. This clone was seen a single time. What it binds is not known. Time point specified: before natalizumab initiation. T0 refers to blood drawn before natalizumab was first infused. The sequencing input was PBMCs. The clonotype originates from a man aged 25 to 45 with multiple sclerosis.

In nucleotides, the CDR3 is TGTGCCAGTAGATCGAACCTCCTCCCCTATACTGAAGCTTTCTTT. Translation: CASRSNLLPYTEAFF. V is TRBV19 and J is TRBJ1-1; the D is unclear. Per germline, CDR1 LNHDA and CDR2 SQIVND (reference sequence). V shed 6 bases and J shed 5 bases, with 19 bases lying between them. This CDR3 is 15 amino acids long. The variable domain in full, with the rest retrieved from reference TRBV19 and TRBJ1-1, is DGGITQSPKYLFRKEGQNVTLSCEQNLNHDAMYWYRQDPGQGLRLIYYSQIVNDFQKGDIAEGYSVSREKKESFPLTVTSAQKNPTAFYLCASRSNLLPYTEAFFGQGTRLTVV.